Presented here are 12 T cell receptor beta chains from one specimen sequenced in a study of T cells in localized non-small cell lung cancer. TCRdb's table, derived via immunoSEQ multiplex PCR, lists solely in-frame clones and lacks some. The table includes some 2,500 clones, approximately 22% detected once. The sequencing used lung tumor tissue, collected before any cancer treatment. These receptors were collected from a man aged 35 to 69 with stage II lung adenocarcinoma.

This clone was seen a few times. The J gene is TRBJ2-5, the V gene TRBV11-3, with 9 bases that match TRBD1. Germline trimming cut 4 bases from V and 3 bases from J; bases unmatched to any gene: 6. CDR1 is SGHNT, CDR2 YENEEA, per germline. This CDR3 contains 15 residues. DNA of the CDR3: TGTGCCAGCAGCTCAGTCCGGGACAGGGAAGAGACCCAGTACTTC. Amino acids: CASSSVRDREETQYF.

The chain uses TRBV4-1 and TRBJ1-6; D might be TRBD1 (6 bases). The CDR3 totals 15 residues. Trimming took off 3 bases at V and 3 bases at J, with 9 bases between the two ends. Per germline, CDR1 MGHRA and CDR2 YSYEKL. The chain's CDR3 is CASSQRTVYNSPLHF. DNA for the CDR3: TGCGCCAGCAGCCAGAGGACAGTCTATAATTCACCCCTCCACTTT.

Only a few counts were recorded for this clone. The chain recombines TRBV6-8 with TRBJ2-1; weak D call: TRBD2 (5 bases). CDR1 is MNHGY and CDR2 is SAAAGT in the germline V gene. This CDR3 spans 15 amino acids. The germline V and J ends were trimmed by 7 bases and 2 bases, with 15 bases remaining between them. This CDR3 reads CASTHREGAYNEQFF. The CDR3 DNA sequence: TGTGCCAGCACCCACCGGGAAGGAGCCTACAATGAGCAGTTCTTC.

This clone qualifies as medium-sized. V is TRBV6-8 and J is TRBJ2-2; 9 positions match TRBD1. The CDR3 covers 16 residues. Trimming took 5 bases from V and 3 from J; bases not matched to a gene: 7. Per the germline V gene, CDR1 is MNHGY and CDR2 is SAAAGT. The CDR3 bases are TGTGCCAGCAGTGATCTGGACAGGGGCGACACCGGGGAGCTGTTTTTT. Amino acid sequence: CASSDLDRGDTGELFF.

The rearrangement uses TRBV6-8 and TRBJ1-1, with 8 nucleotides matching TRBD1. J gave up 5 bases and V 6 bases, and 17 bases lay outside the gene matches. This CDR3 has 17 residues. The germline gives CDR1 MNHGY, CDR2 SAAAGT. The CDR3 DNA is TGTGCCAGCAGCCCTTCGGACAGGGAAGGTACGAGGACTGAAGCTTTCTTT. Translation gives CASSPSDREGTRTEAFF.

This clone was detected a few times. This rearrangement joins TRBV23-1 to TRBJ2-5; 10 nucleotides line up with TRBD2. TRBV23-1 is known as an ORF, though its function is uncertain. The CDR3 runs 16 residues. Losses at the gene ends were 6 bases for V and 5 bases for J; bases not matched to a gene: 12. CDR3 amino acids: CASSQGLAGAGETQYF. DNA for the CDR3: TGCGCCAGCAGCCAAGGGCTAGCGGGAGCAGGGGAGACCCAGTACTTC.

By share of the sample, this clone is medium-sized (0.01 to 0.1%). The V gene is TRBV9, the J gene TRBJ2-7; 7 bases match TRBD1. This CDR3 spans 15 amino acids. Per the germline V gene, CDR1 is SGDLS and CDR2 is YYNGEE. The V and J ends lost 7 bases and 6 bases, in that order; junction bases with no gene match: 16. The CDR3 here is CASCGANTGVGEQYF. The CDR3 DNA is TGTGCCAGCTGTGGAGCTAATACAGGGGTAGGCGAGCAGTACTTC.

The chain combines TRBV29-1 with TRBJ2-1, with D uncertain. The V gene lost 5 bases and the J gene lost 1 base, with 9 bases spanning the gap. The CDR3 contains 13 residues. Germline lookup yields CDR1 SQVTM and CDR2 ANQGSEA. CDR3 region: CSVSELSYNEQFF. The CDR3 DNA is TGCAGCGTTAGTGAGTTATCCTACAATGAGCAGTTCTTC.

The J gene is TRBJ1-1, the V gene TRBV5-1; maybe TRBD1 (5 bases). The CDR3 loop spans 14 amino acids. Trimming stripped 4 bases from V and 3 bases from J, with 13 bases between. Germline CDR1 reads SGHRS; CDR2 reads YFSETQ. CDR3 nucleotides: TGCGCCAGCAGCGGGGGTGCCGGGGACACTGAAGCTTTCTTT. It codes for CASSGGAGDTEAFF. The entire variable domain, with the rest obtained from reference TRBV5-1 and TRBJ1-1, is as follows: KAGVTQTPRYLIKTRGQQVTLSCSPISGHRSVSWYQQTPGQGLQFLFEYFSETQRNKGNFPGRFSGRQFSNSRSEMNVSTLELGDSALYLCASSGGAGDTEAFFGQGTRLTVV.

The table lists this clone with a few counts. The chain has TRBV9 and TRBJ2-7; 12 nucleotides agree with TRBD2. J lost 6 bases, V lost 4 bases, and 11 bases had no gene match. This CDR3 is 16 amino acids long. Germline V CDR1 and CDR2: SGDLS, YYNGEE. CDR3 amino acids: CASSTEGLAGLPEQYF. CDR3 in DNA: TGTGCCAGCAGCACAGAAGGACTAGCGGGATTACCCGAGCAGTACTTC.

This clone was seen only a few times. This sequence joins TRBV9 and TRBJ1-5; 10 nucleotides agree with TRBD1. This CDR3 is 16 amino acids long. The junction had 8 bases not matched to a gene; V was cut back by 3 bases and J by 5 bases. Germline V gene sequence: CDR1 SGDLS, CDR2 YYNGEE. CDR3 nucleotide sequence: TGTGCCAGCAGCGGAACCGGGACAGGGGTTGATCAGCCCCAGCATTTT. Its translation: CASSGTGTGVDQPQHF.

This clone ranks as medium-sized. The genes are TRBV11-3 and TRBJ1-1; TRBD1 matches 8 bases. Germline trimming cut 6 bases from V and 3 bases from J; bases unmatched to any gene: 9. Germline CDR1 SGHNT, CDR2 YENEEA. There are 15 residues in the CDR3. In DNA, the CDR3 is TGTGCCAGCAGTCCGAGACAGGGGATAGACACTGAAGCTTTCTTT. Its protein product is CASSPRQGIDTEAFF.